This record covers a single T cell receptor beta chain. The trim removed 5 bases at V and 5 bases at J, leaving 9 bases unmatched. This CDR3 comprises 15 residues. Germline CDR1 is SGHVS and CDR2 is FNYEAQ. This specimen comes from a study of blood T cell repertoires in COVID-19. Background on the study: Spain, Italy and the United States supplied samples that represented acute and convalescent COVID-19.

Here immunoSEQ multiplex PCR was the method, and the copy in TCRdb shows in-frame clones only, minus some. Here the sample spans approximately 280,000 clones, around 85% being singletons. This sequence originates from a woman aged 70-85 years with acute or convalescent COVID-19. The material sequenced was peripheral blood. The chain links TRBV7-6 to TRBJ1-5, with 7 bases that match TRBD1. CDR3 sequence: CASSESTGMDQPQHF. The CDR3 nucleotides read TGTGCCAGCAGCGAATCGACAGGGATGGATCAGCCCCAGCATTTT.